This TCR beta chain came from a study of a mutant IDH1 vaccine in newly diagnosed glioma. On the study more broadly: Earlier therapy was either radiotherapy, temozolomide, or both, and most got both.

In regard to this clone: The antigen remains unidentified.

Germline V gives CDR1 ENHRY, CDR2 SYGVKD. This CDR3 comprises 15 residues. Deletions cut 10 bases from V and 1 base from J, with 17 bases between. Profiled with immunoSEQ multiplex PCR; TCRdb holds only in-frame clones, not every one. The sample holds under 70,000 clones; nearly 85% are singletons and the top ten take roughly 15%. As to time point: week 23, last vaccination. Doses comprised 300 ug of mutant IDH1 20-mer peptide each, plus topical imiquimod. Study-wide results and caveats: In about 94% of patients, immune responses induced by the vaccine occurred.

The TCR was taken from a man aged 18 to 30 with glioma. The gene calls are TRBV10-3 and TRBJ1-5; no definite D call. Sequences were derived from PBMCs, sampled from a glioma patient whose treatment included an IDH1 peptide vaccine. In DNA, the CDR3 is TGTGCCACCCAGGAGGGAGGGAGGAGCAATCAGCCCCAGCATTTT. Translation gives CATQEGGRSNQPQHF.